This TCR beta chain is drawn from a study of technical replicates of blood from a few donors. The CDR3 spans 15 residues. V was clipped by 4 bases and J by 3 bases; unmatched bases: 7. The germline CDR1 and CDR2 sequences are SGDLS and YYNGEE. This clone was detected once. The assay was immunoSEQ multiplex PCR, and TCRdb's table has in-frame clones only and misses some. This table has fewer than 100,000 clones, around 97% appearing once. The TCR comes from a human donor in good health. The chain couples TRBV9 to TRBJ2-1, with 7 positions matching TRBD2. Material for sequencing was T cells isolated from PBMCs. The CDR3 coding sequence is TGTGCCAGCAGCACCCGGGGACTAAGCTACAATGAGCAGTTCTTC. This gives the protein CASSTRGLSYNEQFF.